The clone carrying this T cell receptor (beta chain) was found many times. The antigen remains undetermined. Universal primer sites and UMIs were introduced during 5'RACE template-switching synthesis of TCR cDNA. From the 5' RACE reads, TCRdb called clonotypes with MiXCR, one entry per CDR3 protein. This sample has around 260,000 distinct CDR3 sequences, with roughly 5% found just once. This record belongs to a study of T cells after yellow fever vaccination. The study's findings and limits: Contamination of FACS-sorted repertoires by abundant clonotypes from the bulk population could occur.

V lost 6 bases, J lost 1 base, and 6 bases lay in between. This CDR3 spans 11 amino acids. CDR1 and CDR2 from the germline V gene are SQVTM and ANQGSEA. This clonotype originated in a man aged 18-30 years who received the YFV17D yellow fever vaccine. This material consisted of CD4+ T cells sorted from PBMCs, taken on the day of the yellow fever booster vaccination. The chain combines TRBV29-1 with TRBJ2-5; no firm D call. CDR3 amino acids: CSVRSQETQYF. The CDR3 DNA reads as TGCAGCGTGCGAAGCCAAGAGACCCAGTACTTC.